The entry below gives a single T cell receptor beta chain sequence along with its context. What this receptor recognizes is not known. There are no base qualities to consult, and no much larger clone falls within one base. The data originate from a study of chemoradiotherapy in HPV16-positive cancers (dated 2022 in TCRdb). General notes on the study: Candidate HPV-specific T-cell clones and common TCR motifs were defined by functional T-cell assays performed on cells from a couple of HPV16-positive patients. The study asked whether T-cell immunity against the HPV oncoproteins E6 and E7 changes during chemoradiotherapy and whether it affects survival. TCR repertoires from some 89 patients with HPV-related cancers were then used to track the candidate HPV-specific TCRs and motifs.

V loses 5 bases of germline sequence and J loses 4 bases, and the interval between the two ends is 15 bases. The CDR3 contains 15 residues, cysteine and phenylalanine counted. Here the CDR3 DNA is all that survives: 45 bases in frame from base 1. Sequences MNHNS (CDR1) and SASEGT (CDR2) are obtained from the germline V gene. Library prep was done by the immunoSEQ multiplex PCR assay. TCRdb took over this immuneACCESS table, retaining in-frame rearrangements with V and J assigned. Such tables are incomplete; in checked studies, under half of the missing clones stem from an unresolved V gene, and the remainder is unexplained. Here the sample has more than 9,500 clones; roughly 90% occur a single time. Around 2.8% of the sample goes to the ten largest clones. Repertoires were sampled repeatedly over the course of chemoradiotherapy so that clonal expansion in the tumor microenvironment could be followed.

Overall study outcomes, separate from this receptor: The functional definition of HPV-specific T cells was derived from only a couple of HPV16-positive patients, and the survival association was reported for HPV16-positive patients. Expansion of candidate HPV-specific clones and E7-related TCR motifs was observed in the tumor microenvironment during treatment, whereas no such expansion was observed for non-HPV-specific T cells. Improved recurrence-free survival in HPV16-positive patients was associated with expansion of HPV-responsive T cells during chemoradiotherapy.

The clonotype comes from a human donor with HPV-associated anogenital cancer. Recombination connected TRBV6-1 to TRBJ2-4, with the D segment identity uncertain. Specimen: blood, collected from a patient who underwent chemoradiotherapy. The base sequence is TGTGCCAGCAGTACTCAGCCCCCAGGAAAAAACATTCAGTACTTC. Protein translation: CASSTQPPGKNIQYF.